This T cell receptor (beta chain) was captured by sequencing in a study of cytomegalovirus exposure and HLA in healthy donors. With respect to this clone: Its target is not known.

Study-level points and caveats: Sequencing depth roughly uniform across donors was assumed in presence/absence analyses. Segments of the TCR beta V type were, in most cases, productive about 90% or about 30% of the time in an earlier analysis. Investigators reported approximately 170 TCR beta chains as tied to cytomegalovirus.

The CDR3 runs to 15 residues. CDR1 MNHEY and CDR2 SMNVEV come from the germline V gene (reference sequence). Deletions cut 5 bases from V and 0 bases from J, with 13 bases between. Primers: 60 Vbeta forward and 13 Jbeta reverse. In the original analysis: Later reanalysis found tens of millions of unique TCR beta chains, 10 million to 12 million of them shared. The protocol was immunoSEQ multiplex PCR, while the TCRdb copy is restricted to in-frame clones and leaves out a portion. Clonal size and the V and J genes are those of that table, whereas D and trimming came from the DNA. There are approximately 87,000 clones in the sample; 81% occur only once, and roughly 4% lies in the top ten.

The rearrangement links TRBV27 to TRBJ1-2; maybe TRBD1 (6 bases). The receptor comes from a woman in her 70s in good health and CMV-seropositive. Material for sequencing was PBMCs. This CDR3 is CASSKNRDANYGYTF. CDR3 bases: TGTGCCAGCAGTAAAAACAGGGACGCTAACTATGGCTACACCTTC.